This T cell receptor (beta chain) was sequenced for a study of type 1 regulatory T cells. CDR3 size: 14 residues. V was cut by 5 bases and J by 5 bases, with 14 bases left in between. From the reads, TCRdb called clonotypes with MiXCR, one entry per CDR3 protein. The sample lists some 25,000 distinct CDR3 sequences, approximately 72% seen once, with 13% to 15% in the top ten. A note on this clonotype: The antigen is not known.

The clonotype comes from a human donor in good health. The chain joins TRBV12-3 or TRBV12-4 to TRBJ2-3; D may be TRBD1 (6 bases). The specimen was cultured T cells, either the whole culture or a sorted T cell fraction (not recorded which). Subset indicated: Tr1-enriched cell product generated in vitro against host alloantigens. CDR3 amino acids: CASSQGRTGDTQYF. The CDR3 DNA follows: TGTGCCAGCAGTCAGGGGCGTACCGGAGATACGCAGTATTTT.